The 27 T cell receptor beta chains reported below all come from one sample, sequenced in a study of CDR3 diversity in severe acne. TCRdb reanalysed the PCR reads using MiXCR and keeps one entry per CDR3 protein. The table records about 76,000 distinct CDR3 sequences, 51% of them present only once. The source material was blood. The receptors shown here come from a male donor in good health, without acne.

This rearrangement joins TRBV20-1 to TRBJ2-7; D might be TRBD1 (6 bases). Germline V gene lookup returns CDR1 DFQATT and CDR2 SNEGSKA (reference sequence). The CDR3 extends over 13 amino acids. The CDR3 region is CSLRSGTSYEQYF. CDR3 nucleotide sequence: TGCAGCCTTCGTTCCGGGACATCCTACGAGCAGTACTTC.

The chain combines TRBV11-1 with TRBJ2-1; 8 bases line up with TRBD2. Trimming took 5 bases from V and 8 from J; bases not matched to a gene: 11. CDR1 and CDR2 (germline): SGHAT, FQDESV (reference sequence). CDR3 size: 15 residues. The CDR3 nucleotides read TGTGCCAGCAGCCAGGAGGCGGGGGGTGCCTATGAGCAGTTCTTC. Residues: CASSQEAGGAYEQFF.

This clonotype appeared a few times. The chain uses TRBV6-5 and TRBJ1-1; 7 nucleotides match TRBD1. Germline V gene data show CDR1 as MNHEY and CDR2 as SVGAGI. The CDR3 is 15 amino acids. V was clipped by 4 bases and J by 6 bases; unmatched bases: 11. CDR3 in DNA: TGTGCCAGCAGTTCTGAAAAAGGGGGCAGTTCTGAAGCTTTCTTT. It translates to CASSSEKGGSSEAFF.

The V and J genes are TRBV3-1 and TRBJ2-5; D unclear. There are 14 residues in the CDR3. The V end was cut by 3 bases, the J end by 9 bases, with 17 bases between. CDR1 is LGHDT and CDR2 is YNNKEL in the germline V gene (reference sequence). CDR3 in DNA: TGTGCCAGCAGCCAGATGAGTACGGATCAGCCCCAGTACTTC. Translated: CASSQMSTDQPQYF.

A single count supports this clonotype. The chain couples TRBV4-3 to TRBJ1-5; D possibly corresponds to TRBD1 (5 bases). Trimming took 1 base from V and 1 from J, leaving 11 bases between them. Germline V gene sequence: CDR1 LGHNA, CDR2 YSLEER. The CDR3 runs 16 residues. The CDR3 spells CASSQGDFISNQPQHF. In DNA form, the CDR3 reads TGCGCCAGCAGCCAAGGGGACTTTATAAGCAATCAGCCCCAGCATTTT.

Many counts were recorded for this clonotype. The CDR3, as DNA: TGCGCCAGCAGCAAGGAGGGGGGAGTGGAGTACTTC. It is translated as CASSKEGGVEYF. The rearrangement uses TRBV5-1 and TRBJ2-7; D may match TRBD1 or TRBD2 (6 bases each). The CDR3 length is 12 residues. With 4 bases removed from V and 11 bases from J, the gap between germline ends came to 16 bases. Germline CDR1 and CDR2: SGHRS and YFSETQ.

V and J are TRBV12-3 or TRBV12-4 and TRBJ1-5; TRBD1 might be the D (6 bases). The CDR3 spans 15 residues. V lost 3 bases to trimming and J lost 4 bases, with 13 bases between them. The CDR3 protein is CASSFGGLGNQPQHF. The DNA of the CDR3 is TGTGCCAGCAGTTTTGGGGGCCTTGGGAATCAGCCCCAGCATTTT.

A word on this clonotype: A read error may explain this, as a much larger clone is one base away. This likely comes from a read error, as the CDR3 has no conserved phenylalanine or tryptophan at its end. This chain joins TRBV6-1 and TRBJ2-5, with D unclear. Trimming took 0 bases from V and 0 from J, leaving 5 bases between them. The V gene's germline CDR1 is MNHNS and CDR2 SASEGT. This CDR3 contains 14 residues. The CDR3 spells CASSEANNQETQYL. CDR3 coding DNA: TGTGCCAGCAGTGAAGCCAACAACCAAGAGACCCAGTACCTC.

The chain recombines TRBV20-1 with TRBJ2-7; TRBD1 aligns across 9 bases. Looked up from germline, CDR1 is DFQATT and CDR2 is SNEGSKA (reference sequence). The CDR3 contains 12 residues. The CDR3 spells CSDRGSLYEQYF. The CDR3 nucleotides read TGCAGCGACAGGGGGTCCCTCTACGAGCAGTACTTC.

This clonotype has a count of ten or more. The chain links TRBV19 to TRBJ2-6; TRBD1 is a possible D gene (5 bases). V dropped 6 bases and J dropped 1 base, with 10 bases sitting between them. The CDR3 loop spans 15 amino acids. The germline V gene has CDR1 LNHDA and CDR2 SQIVND (reference sequence). The CDR3 coding sequence is TGTGCCAGTAGGCAACAGGTGTCTGGGGCCAACGTCCTGACTTTC. It specifies CASRQQVSGANVLTF.

This chain uses TRBV7-9 with TRBJ2-7, with 9 bases aligning to TRBD1. Germline V lookup: CDR1 SEHNR, CDR2 FQNEAQ (reference sequence). CDR3 length: 14 residues. J gave up 1 base and V 5 bases, and 3 bases lay outside the gene matches. The CDR3 DNA reads as TGTGCCAGCAGCAGGGACAGGGCTTCCTACGAGCAGTACTTC. As protein: CASSRDRASYEQYF.

CDR3 sequence (DNA): TGTGCCAGCAGTCAAGGGGCGGGGTACACCTTC. It codes for CASSQGAGYTF. This chain joins TRBV7-3 and TRBJ1-2, with D maybe TRBD1 (5 bases). V lost 6 bases and J 11 bases, leaving 13 bases between the germline ends. The CDR3 is made up of 11 amino acids. From germline, CDR1 is SGHTA and CDR2 FQGTGA.

A word on this clonotype: Compared with germline, one end of the junction differs, possibly owing to a read error. V gene TRBV10-2 combines with J gene TRBJ2-7; 9 bases line up with TRBD2. Germline lookup yields CDR1 WSHSY and CDR2 SAAADI. The CDR3 length is 15 residues. This CDR3 reads CASSLLAGLSYEQYF. The DNA of the CDR3 is TGTGCCAGCAGTCTCCTAGCGGGACTTTCCTACGAGCAGTACTTC.

The rearrangement uses TRBV6-6 and TRBJ2-5, with TRBD2 identical over 7 bases. V lost 7 bases to trimming and J lost 3 bases; unmatched junction nucleotides: 11. CDR3 length: 15 residues. Germline-derived CDR1 and CDR2 are MNHNY and SVGAGI (reference sequence). The CDR3 DNA is TGTGCCAGCATAGCTGGGAGGGTCGCCGAAGAGACCCAGTACTTC. Translation gives CASIAGRVAEETQYF.

This clonotype was counted between two and nine times. The chain uses TRBV10-3 and TRBJ1-1; TRBD1 is a possible D gene (5 bases). Trimming stripped 4 bases from V and 14 bases from J, with 26 bases between. Germline loops: CDR1 ENHRY, CDR2 SYGVKD. This CDR3 has 15 amino acids. CDR3 coding DNA: TGTGCCATCAGTGGGTGGGACCCCGTCCCGAACGGAATATTCTTT. Its translation is CAISGWDPVPNGIFF.

V usage is TRBV24-1 and J usage is TRBJ2-1; D is unclear. The J call may be incorrect, as the DNA end agrees better with TRBJ2-7. CDR1 KGHDR and CDR2 SFDVKD come from the germline V gene. CDR3 length: 14 residues. CDR3 bases: TGTGCCACCAGTGATTCGGGTTCCTACAATGAGCAGTACTTC. As protein: CATSDSGSYNEQYF.

This chain uses TRBV7-3 with TRBJ1-1; D perhaps matches TRBD1 (6 bases). Germline assignment: CDR1 SGHTA and CDR2 FQGTGA. V shed 3 bases and J shed 4 bases, with 9 bases lying between them. This CDR3 region has 13 residues. The CDR3 sequence: CASSFGGATEAFF. As DNA, the CDR3 is TGTGCCAGCAGCTTTGGGGGGGCCACTGAAGCTTTCTTT.

In regard to this clonotype: No conserved phenylalanine or tryptophan ends this CDR3, so it is likely a read error. V and J are TRBV20-1 and TRBJ1-6; TRBD1 is a possible D gene (6 bases). The CDR3 sequence is 15 residues long. Germline CDR1 and CDR2: DFQATT and SNEGSKA (reference sequence). V was cut by 2 bases and J by 9 bases, with 17 bases left in between. The CDR3 coding sequence is TGCAGTGCTAGATCGACACAGGGAGGAGCTTCACCCCTCCACTTG. Its translation is CSARSTQGGASPLHL.

The chain is built from TRBV10-3 and TRBJ2-7; 8 bases are a match to TRBD2. This CDR3 comprises 18 residues. The V and J ends lost 2 bases and 3 bases, in that order; junction bases with no gene match: 15. The germline V gene has CDR1 ENHRY and CDR2 SYGVKD. The CDR3 DNA reads as TGTGCCATCAGTGAGGTTACAGAGGAGGAGACTAGCGTCTACGAGCAGTACTTC. Translating it yields CAISEVTEEETSVYEQYF.

The gene calls are TRBV6-5 and TRBJ1-5; no definite D call. The CDR3 has 16 residues. Trimming shortened V by 2 bases and J by 0 bases, and 11 bases separated the two germline ends. The germline gives CDR1 MNHEY, CDR2 SVGAGI. This CDR3 reads CASSYRLGVSNQPQHF. The CDR3 nucleotides are TGTGCCAGCAGTTACCGCCTCGGGGTTAGCAATCAGCCCCAGCATTTT.

This chain's CDR3 is CASSVGTYTGELFF. The DNA of the CDR3 is TGTGCCAGCAGTGTAGGTACCTACACCGGGGAGCTGTTTTTT. The chain carries TRBV2 and TRBJ2-2; D uncertain. The V end was cut by 4 bases, the J end by 3 bases, with 9 bases between. The germline V gene encodes CDR1 SNHLY and CDR2 FYNNEI. This CDR3 is built from 14 residues. The full variable domain, with the rest looked up from reference TRBV2 and TRBJ2-2, is EPEVTQTPSHQVTQMGQEVILRCVPISNHLYFYWYRQILGQKVEFLVSFYNNEISEKSEIFDDQFSVERPDGSNFTLKIRSTKLEDSAMYFCASSVGTYTGELFFGEGSRLTVL.

This clonotype was seen a few times. The V call is TRBV19, the J call TRBJ2-7, with 7 bases aligning to TRBD2. Per the germline V gene, CDR1 is LNHDA and CDR2 is SQIVND (reference sequence). This CDR3 has 12 residues. V shed 8 bases, J shed 5 bases, and the junction held 6 bases outside the gene matches. The CDR3 DNA sequence: TGTGCCAGTGCCGGGGGGACGGACGAGCAGTACTTC. Translated: CASAGGTDEQYF.

The CDR3: CASSAGTGGFSSYEQYF. CDR3 nucleotide sequence: TGTGCCAGCAGCGCTGGGACAGGGGGTTTTAGCTCCTACGAGCAGTACTTC. This rearrangement joins TRBV7-3 to TRBJ2-7, with 11 bases aligning to TRBD1. This CDR3 region has 17 residues. Unmatched junction bases numbered 9, after V lost 5 bases and J lost 0 bases. Germline-derived CDR1 and CDR2 are SGHTA and FQGTGA.

The chain links TRBV4-1 to TRBJ2-7, with unresolved D. V was cut by 2 bases and J by 2 bases, with 16 bases left in between. The CDR3 totals 16 residues. In germline, CDR1 is MGHRA, CDR2 YSYEKL. The CDR3 DNA follows: TGCGCCAGCAGCCAACGCTGGGAAGTGATAACCTACGAGCAGTACTTC. It is translated as CASSQRWEVITYEQYF.

The chain links TRBV9 to TRBJ2-3; 8 bases map to TRBD2. CDR1 is SGDLS, CDR2 YYNGEE, per germline. This CDR3 has 17 amino acids. Unmatched junction bases numbered 10, after V lost 3 bases and J lost 1 base. The CDR3 sequence: CASSASTRGARTDTQYF. For the CDR3, the DNA is TGTGCCAGCAGCGCCAGCACGCGGGGGGCTCGCACAGATACGCAGTATTTT.

Regarding this clonotype: The conserved closing phenylalanine or tryptophan is absent in this CDR3, likely reflecting a read error. The genes are TRBV9 and TRBJ2-1; 9 bases align to TRBD1. The CDR3 extends over 16 amino acids. CDR1 and CDR2 (germline): SGDLS, YYNGEE. V gave up 3 bases and J gave up 3 bases; unmatched junction bases: 7. CDR3 region: CASSARQGGVYNEQFL. The CDR3 DNA reads as TGTGCCAGCAGCGCACGACAGGGGGGGGTCTACAATGAGCAGTTCTTG.

This clonotype was counted many times. The gene calls are TRBV13 and TRBJ2-7, with 8 bases fitting TRBD2. V lost 4 bases, J lost 2 bases, and 7 bases stayed unmatched. Germline loops: CDR1 PRHDT, CDR2 FYEKMQ (reference sequence). The CDR3 covers 15 residues. The CDR3: CASSSGAGVAYEQYF. In nucleotides, the CDR3 is TGTGCCAGCAGCTCCGGAGCGGGAGTCGCCTACGAGCAGTACTTC.